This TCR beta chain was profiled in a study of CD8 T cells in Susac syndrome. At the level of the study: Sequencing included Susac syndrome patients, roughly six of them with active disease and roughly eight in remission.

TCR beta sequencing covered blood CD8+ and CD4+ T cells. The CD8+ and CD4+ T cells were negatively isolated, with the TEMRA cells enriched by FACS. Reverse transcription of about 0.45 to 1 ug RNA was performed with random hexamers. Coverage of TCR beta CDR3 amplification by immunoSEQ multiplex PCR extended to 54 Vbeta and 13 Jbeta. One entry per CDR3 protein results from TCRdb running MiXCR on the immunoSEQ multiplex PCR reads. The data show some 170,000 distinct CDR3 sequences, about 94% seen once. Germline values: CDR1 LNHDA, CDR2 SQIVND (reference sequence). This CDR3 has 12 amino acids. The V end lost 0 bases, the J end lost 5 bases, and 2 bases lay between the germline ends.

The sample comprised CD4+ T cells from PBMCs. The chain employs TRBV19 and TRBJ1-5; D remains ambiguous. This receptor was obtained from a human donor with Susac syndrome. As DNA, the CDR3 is TGTGCCAGTAGTATAGAATATCAGCCCCAGCATTTT. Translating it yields CASSIEYQPQHF.